The 9 T cell receptor beta chains presented below share a single source sample, sequenced in a study of early T cells in non-severe SARS-CoV-2 infection. Each CDR3 protein gets one entry after TCRdb re-called the 5' RACE reads with MiXCR. The data show about 64,000 distinct CDR3 sequences, around 20% seen once. The source material was whole blood, sampled at baseline. These receptors were collected from an adult who was a healthcare worker with PCR-confirmed SARS-CoV-2 infection or an uninfected control (not recorded which).

The rearrangement links TRBV6-6 to TRBJ2-1, with 8 bases aligning to TRBD2. Germline assignment: CDR1 MNHNY and CDR2 SVGAGI (reference sequence). The CDR3 covers 15 residues. V lost 6 bases, J lost 2 bases, and 6 bases stayed unmatched. The chain's CDR3 is CASRQRGQPYNEQFF. The CDR3 DNA reads TGTGCCAGCAGACAGCGGGGGCAGCCCTACAATGAGCAGTTCTTC.

This clonotype has just a few counts. The rearrangement links TRBV9 to TRBJ1-1, with D possibly matching TRBD1 (5 bases). Germline loops: CDR1 SGDLS, CDR2 YYNGEE. The CDR3 is 13 amino acids. V was trimmed by 1 base and J by 3 bases, leaving 7 bases between them. In nucleotides, the CDR3 is TGTGCCAGCAGCGTATTAGGGGACACTGAAGCTTTCTTT. Protein product: CASSVLGDTEAFF. Drawing the rest from reference TRBV9 and TRBJ1-1, the complete variable domain is DSGVTQTPKHLITATGQRVTLRCSPRSGDLSVYWYQQSLDQGLQFLIQYYNGEERAKGNILERFSAQQFPDLHSELNLSSLELGDSALYFCASSVLGDTEAFFGQGTRLTVV.

The rearrangement uses TRBV9 and TRBJ2-3; no clear D. V lost 3 bases and J 2 bases, leaving 10 bases between the germline ends. The CDR3 is 14 amino acids. CDR1 is SGDLS, CDR2 YYNGEE, per germline. The CDR3 reads CASSAELFTDTQYF. The CDR3 nucleotides read TGTGCCAGCAGCGCAGAACTGTTCACAGATACGCAGTATTTT.

The CDR3 spells CASSGTSTDTQYF. The DNA for the CDR3 is TGCGCCAGCAGTGGCACTAGCACAGATACGCAGTATTTT. J is TRBJ2-3 and V is TRBV10-1; D gene uncertain. In germline, CDR1 is WNHNN, CDR2 SYGVQD (reference sequence). This CDR3 region has 13 residues. Between the trimmed V and J ends, which lost 4 bases and 0 bases, there was a span of 5 bases.

This clonotype was counted ten times or more. This chain uses TRBV7-2 with TRBJ1-2, with D possibly matching TRBD1 (5 bases). Germline loops: CDR1 SGHTA, CDR2 FQGNSA. V lost 1 base to trimming and J lost 0 bases, with 9 bases between them. CDR3 length: 15 amino acids. CDR3 loop: CASSLVGAANYGYTF. CDR3 sequence (DNA): TGTGCCAGCAGCTTAGTCGGGGCAGCTAACTATGGCTACACCTTC.

This sequence joins TRBV6-1 and TRBJ1-2; D gene unclear. The CDR3 extends over 12 amino acids. Germline V gene sequence: CDR1 MNHNS, CDR2 SASEGT. V lost 7 bases, J lost 7 bases, and 13 bases lay in between. This chain's CDR3 is CASTAGSFGYTF. For the CDR3, the DNA is TGTGCCAGCACGGCGGGCAGTTTTGGCTACACCTTC.

This clonotype was seen at least ten times. The V gene is TRBV24-1, the J gene TRBJ1-1; D possibly corresponds to TRBD1 (5 bases). This CDR3 contains 11 residues. Looked up from germline, CDR1 is KGHDR and CDR2 is SFDVKD. The V end was cut by 9 bases, the J end by 7 bases, with 11 bases between. CDR3 residues: CATGTSGEAFF. Here the CDR3 DNA reads TGTGCCACCGGGACCTCCGGTGAAGCTTTCTTT.

By sample fraction, this clonotype is medium-sized. The chain is built from TRBV7-2 and TRBJ2-1, with D hard to call. CDR1 and CDR2 from the germline V gene are SGHTA and FQGNSA. The CDR3 sequence is 13 residues long. V shed 1 base and J shed 8 bases, with 9 bases lying between them. CDR3 DNA sequence: TGTGCCAGCAGCTTAGATCGGGCAGATGAGCAGTTCTTC. This encodes CASSLDRADEQFF.

This clonotype was seen only a few times. V is TRBV12-3 or TRBV12-4 and J is TRBJ2-3; possible D gene TRBD1, 5 bases. The CDR3 runs 12 residues. V was trimmed by 5 bases and J by 6 bases, leaving 9 bases between them. The DNA of the CDR3 is TGTGCCAGCAGTCCGACAGCGGATACGCAGTATTTT. This codes for CASSPTADTQYF.